The present entry profiles one T cell receptor beta chain with its context. The CDR3 runs to 17 residues. Trimming cost V 4 bases and J 5 bases; bases outside gene matches: 9. Germline loops: CDR1 SGHRS, CDR2 YFSETQ. Seattle patients were enrolled during active infection and followed longitudinally. This sample is part of a study of blood T cell repertoires in COVID-19. Overall study context: COVID-19 samples collected from the United States, Italy and Spain covered acute and convalescent phases. Nucleic acid was either cDNA or gDNA, and it came from T cells, B-cell-depleted T cells, or PBMCs.

In the study's own analysis: For nucleated cells, counts were estimated from reference gene primer amplification. TCRdb's copy holds only in-frame clones and misses some; the assay was immunoSEQ multiplex PCR. That table furnishes V, J and clone size, whereas the DNA furnished D and trimming. The sample contains about half a million clones, approximately 92% of which appear only once. The clonotype comes from a man younger than 35 with COVID-19, enrolled during active disease. The sample consisted of peripheral blood. The rearrangement uses TRBV5-1 and TRBJ2-3; 14 positions match TRBD2. CDR3 region: CASSLDGTSGSIDTQYF. In DNA, the CDR3 is TGCGCCAGCAGCCTCGACGGGACTAGCGGGAGTATAGATACGCAGTATTTT.